These 3 T cell receptor beta chains originate from one sample sequenced in a study of shared clonotypes between healthy human individuals. Sequencing was performed with immunoSEQ multiplex PCR; in TCRdb, only in-frame clones are kept and a portion is missing. The sample has some 650,000 clones; roughly 97% are singletons. Sequencing was carried out using naive CD4+ T cells sorted from blood. Subset of the sample: CD45RA+ positively selected. The receptors were gathered from a woman aged 25 to 45 in good health.

The CDR3 DNA is TGTGCCAGCAGTTCATGGGGACAGGGATTTGCCGGGGAGCTGTTTTTT. Its protein is CASSSWGQGFAGELFF. The gene calls are TRBV27 and TRBJ2-2, with 9 bases that match TRBD1. The CDR3 runs to 16 residues. The V gene's germline CDR1 is MNHEY and CDR2 SMNVEV (reference sequence). The J segment lost 6 bases and the V segment lost 4 bases, leaving 9 bases of the junction unmatched.

The chain combines TRBV10-2 with TRBJ1-5; D is perhaps TRBD1 (5 bases). CDR3 length equals 15 residues. The V end lost 2 bases, the J end lost 2 bases, and 10 bases lay between the germline ends. Germline V CDR1 and CDR2: WSHSY, SAAADI. The CDR3 spells CASSEQGLGNQPQHF. As DNA, the CDR3 is TGCGCCAGCAGTGAGCAGGGATTGGGCAATCAGCCCCAGCATTTT.

The V and J genes are TRBV2 and TRBJ1-1, with a possible D match to TRBD1 (5 bases). Trimming stripped 6 bases from V and 5 bases from J, with 16 bases between. CDR1 is SNHLY and CDR2 is FYNNEI in the germline V gene. The CDR3 has 14 amino acids. The CDR3 region has the DNA TGTGCCAGCAGGCCCGGGACCCCTAGGACTGAAGCTTTCTTT. This codes for CASRPGTPRTEAFF.